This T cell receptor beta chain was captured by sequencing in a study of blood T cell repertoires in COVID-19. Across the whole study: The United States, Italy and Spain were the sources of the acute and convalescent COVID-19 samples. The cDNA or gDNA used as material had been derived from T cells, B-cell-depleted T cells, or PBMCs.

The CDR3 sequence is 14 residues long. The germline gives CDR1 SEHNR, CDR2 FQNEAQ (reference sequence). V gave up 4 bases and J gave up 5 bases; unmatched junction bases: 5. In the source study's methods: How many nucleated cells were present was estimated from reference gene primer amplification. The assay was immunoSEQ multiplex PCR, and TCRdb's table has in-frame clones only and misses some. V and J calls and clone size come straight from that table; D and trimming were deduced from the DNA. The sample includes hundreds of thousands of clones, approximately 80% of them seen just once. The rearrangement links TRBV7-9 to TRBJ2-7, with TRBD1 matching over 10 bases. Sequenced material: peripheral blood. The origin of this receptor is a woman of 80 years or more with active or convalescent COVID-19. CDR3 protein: CASSSGQGFNEQYF. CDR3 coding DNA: TGTGCCAGCAGCTCGGGACAGGGGTTTAACGAGCAGTACTTC. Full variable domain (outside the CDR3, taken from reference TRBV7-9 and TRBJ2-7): DTGVSQNPRHKITKRGQNVTFRCDPISEHNRLYWYRQTLGQGPEFLTYFQNEAQLEKSRLLSDRFSAERPKGSFSTLEIQRTEQGDSAMYLCASSSGQGFNEQYFGPGTRLTVT.